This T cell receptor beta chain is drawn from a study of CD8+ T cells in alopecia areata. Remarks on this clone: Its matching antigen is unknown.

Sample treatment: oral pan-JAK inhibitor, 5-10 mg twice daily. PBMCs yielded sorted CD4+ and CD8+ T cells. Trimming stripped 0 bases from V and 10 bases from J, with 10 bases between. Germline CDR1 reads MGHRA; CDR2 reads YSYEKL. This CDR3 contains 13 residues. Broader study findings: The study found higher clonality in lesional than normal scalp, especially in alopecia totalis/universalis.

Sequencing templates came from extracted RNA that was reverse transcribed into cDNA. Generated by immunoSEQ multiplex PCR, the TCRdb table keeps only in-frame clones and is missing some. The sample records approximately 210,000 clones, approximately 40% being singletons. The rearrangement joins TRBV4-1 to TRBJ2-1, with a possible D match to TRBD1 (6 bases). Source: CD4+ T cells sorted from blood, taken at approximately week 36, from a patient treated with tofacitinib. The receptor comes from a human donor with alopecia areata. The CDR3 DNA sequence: TGCGCCAGCAGCCAAGAGGGGGCGTGGGAGCAGTTCTTC. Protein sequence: CASSQEGAWEQFF.